This record concerns one T cell receptor beta chain sequence. TCRdb keeps only in-frame clones here, not all; method: immunoSEQ multiplex PCR. Of 100,000 to 150,000 clones in the sample, approximately 80% were seen once. Germline values: CDR1 KGHSH, CDR2 LQKENI. V lost 3 bases, J lost 3 bases, and 2 bases stayed unmatched. The CDR3 extends over 15 amino acids. The data were obtained in a study of radiation and T cells in renal cell carcinoma. Specified time point: baseline pretreatment blood. As for treatment: 15 Gy SBRT to primary tumor, nephrectomy 4 weeks later. The tumor was a clear cell renal cell carcinoma.

The chain joins TRBV18 to TRBJ2-2; 9 nucleotides align to TRBD1. The sequence came from a woman in her sixties or seventies with renal cell carcinoma. The starting material was blood, obtained from a patient whose treatment included radiotherapy and nephrectomy. CDR3 DNA sequence: TGTGCCAGCTCACCGGGACAGGGCTACACCGGGGAGCTGTTTTTT. Translated, it gives CASSPGQGYTGELFF.